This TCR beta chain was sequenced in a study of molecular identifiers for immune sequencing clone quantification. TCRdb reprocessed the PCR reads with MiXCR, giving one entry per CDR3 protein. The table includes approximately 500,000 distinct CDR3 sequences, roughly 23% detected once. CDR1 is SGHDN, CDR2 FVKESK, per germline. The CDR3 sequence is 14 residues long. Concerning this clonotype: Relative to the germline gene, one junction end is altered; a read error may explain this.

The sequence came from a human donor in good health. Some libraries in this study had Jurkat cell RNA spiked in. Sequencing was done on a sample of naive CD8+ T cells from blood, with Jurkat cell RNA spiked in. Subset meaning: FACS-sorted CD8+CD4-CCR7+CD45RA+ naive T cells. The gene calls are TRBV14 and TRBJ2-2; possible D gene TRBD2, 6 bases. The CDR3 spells CASSPSLFAGGLFF. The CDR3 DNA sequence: TGTGCCAGCAGCCCCTCCCTTTTTGCCGGGGGGCTGTTTTTT.